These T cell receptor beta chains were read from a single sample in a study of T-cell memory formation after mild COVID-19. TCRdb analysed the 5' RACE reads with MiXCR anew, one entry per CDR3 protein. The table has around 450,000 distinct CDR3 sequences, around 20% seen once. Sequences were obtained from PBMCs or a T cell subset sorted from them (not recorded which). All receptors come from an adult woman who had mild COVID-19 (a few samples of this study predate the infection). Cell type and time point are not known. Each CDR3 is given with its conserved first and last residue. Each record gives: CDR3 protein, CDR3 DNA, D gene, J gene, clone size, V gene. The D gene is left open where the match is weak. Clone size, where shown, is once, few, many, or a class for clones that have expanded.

cdr3_aa: CSVVKGGSSGANVLTF
cdr3_nt: TGCAGCGTTGTTAAGGGGGGAAGCTCTGGGGCCAACGTCCTGACTTTC
d_call: .
j_call: TRBJ2-6
clone_size: .
v_call: TRBV29-1

cdr3_aa: CASSTDGLADASSTDTQYF
cdr3_nt: TGCGCCAGCAGCACGGACGGACTAGCGGATGCATCTAGCACAGATACGCAGTATTTT
d_call: TRBD2
j_call: TRBJ2-3
clone_size: .
v_call: TRBV5-1

cdr3_aa: CSAREPLGNTIYF
cdr3_nt: TGCAGTGCTAGAGAGCCCCTAGGAAACACCATATATTTT
d_call: .
j_call: TRBJ1-3
clone_size: few
v_call: TRBV20-1

cdr3_aa: CASVDWRESQETQYF
cdr3_nt: TGTGCCAGCGTTGATTGGCGGGAATCCCAAGAGACCCAGTACTTC
d_call: .
j_call: TRBJ2-5
clone_size: .
v_call: TRBV6-5

cdr3_aa: CASSQESTANTEAFF
cdr3_nt: TGTGCCAGCAGCCAAGAAAGCACGGCTAACACTGAAGCTTTCTTT
d_call: .
j_call: TRBJ1-1
clone_size: .
v_call: TRBV4-2

cdr3_aa: CASSHGVANTEAFF
cdr3_nt: TGCGCCAGCAGCCACGGGGTTGCCAACACTGAAGCTTTCTTT
d_call: .
j_call: TRBJ1-1
clone_size: many
v_call: TRBV4-1

cdr3_aa: CASSPSGGSLGGDTQYF
cdr3_nt: TGTGCCAGCAGCCCTAGCGGGGGCTCCTTAGGGGGAGATACGCAGTATTTT
d_call: TRBD2
j_call: TRBJ2-3
clone_size: .
v_call: TRBV4-2

cdr3_aa: CSVEDRRGHKHTEAFF
cdr3_nt: TGCAGCGTTGAAGATCGTAGAGGGCATAAGCACACTGAAGCTTTCTTT
d_call: .
j_call: TRBJ1-1
clone_size: few
v_call: TRBV29-1

cdr3_aa: CSAARQGRNQPQHF
cdr3_nt: TGCAGTGCCGCCCGACAGGGGCGAAATCAGCCCCAGCATTTT
d_call: TRBD1
j_call: TRBJ1-5
clone_size: few
v_call: TRBV20-1

cdr3_aa: CASSYLGTSARYEQYF
cdr3_nt: TGTGCCAGCAGTTACTTAGGGACTAGCGCAAGGTACGAGCAGTACTTC
d_call: TRBD2
j_call: TRBJ2-7
clone_size: once
v_call: TRBV6-5

cdr3_aa: CASSHPPGPTSGNTIYF
cdr3_nt: TGCGCCAGCAGCCACCCCCCGGGTCCGACTTCTGGAAACACCATATATTTT
d_call: .
j_call: TRBJ1-3
clone_size: .
v_call: TRBV4-1

cdr3_aa: CASSVAGQQAFF
cdr3_nt: TGTGCCAGCAGCGTAGCGGGACAGCAAGCTTTCTTT
d_call: TRBD1
j_call: TRBJ1-1
clone_size: .
v_call: TRBV9

cdr3_aa: CASSLGRWGGEGYGYTF
cdr3_nt: TGCGCCAGCAGCTTGGGTCGGTGGGGCGGTGAAGGCTATGGCTACACCTTC
d_call: .
j_call: TRBJ1-2
clone_size: .
v_call: TRBV5-1

cdr3_aa: CASSLRAVGGMETQYF
cdr3_nt: TGTGCCAGCAGTTTACGGGCAGTCGGGGGGATGGAGACCCAGTACTTC
d_call: TRBD2
j_call: TRBJ2-5
clone_size: few
v_call: TRBV27

cdr3_aa: CASSVEGIGSPLHF
cdr3_nt: TGTGCCAGCAGCGTGGAGGGGATTGGATCACCCCTCCACTTT
d_call: .
j_call: TRBJ1-6
clone_size: few
v_call: TRBV9

cdr3_aa: CASSLEFSGARSYNEQFF
cdr3_nt: TGTGCCAGCAGCTTAGAGTTTAGCGGGGCCCGCTCCTACAATGAGCAGTTCTTC
d_call: TRBD2
j_call: TRBJ2-1
clone_size: .
v_call: TRBV7-2

cdr3_aa: CASSERTGPSYEQYF
cdr3_nt: TGTGCCAGCAGCGAAAGGACAGGGCCCTCCTACGAGCAGTACTTC
d_call: TRBD1
j_call: TRBJ2-7
clone_size: few
v_call: TRBV9

cdr3_aa: CASSGATSRYTEAFF
cdr3_nt: TGTGCCAGCAGTGGAGCGACCAGTAGATACACTGAAGCTTTCTTT
d_call: .
j_call: TRBJ1-1
clone_size: few
v_call: TRBV25-1

cdr3_aa: CSATDRGIYGNQPQHF
cdr3_nt: TGCAGTGCCACCGACAGGGGAATTTATGGCAATCAGCCCCAGCATTTT
d_call: TRBD1
j_call: TRBJ1-5
clone_size: many
v_call: TRBV20-1

cdr3_aa: CASSSRQGLNEKLFF
cdr3_nt: TGTGCCAGCAGCTCCCGACAGGGGCTCAATGAAAAACTGTTTTTT
d_call: TRBD1
j_call: TRBJ1-4
clone_size: .
v_call: TRBV7-9

cdr3_aa: CASSQDVGGSSYEQYF
cdr3_nt: TGCGCCAGCAGCCAAGATGTGGGCGGGAGCTCCTACGAGCAGTACTTC
d_call: TRBD2
j_call: TRBJ2-7
clone_size: few
v_call: TRBV4-3

cdr3_aa: CSVDPSGAARGYTF
cdr3_nt: TGCAGCGTGGACCCGAGCGGGGCCGCCAGGGGCTACACCTTC
d_call: .
j_call: TRBJ1-2
clone_size: few
v_call: TRBV29-1

cdr3_aa: CASSYGQRMNTEAFF
cdr3_nt: TGTGCCAGCAGTTACGGGCAGAGAATGAACACTGAAGCTTTCTTT
d_call: .
j_call: TRBJ1-1
clone_size: many
v_call: TRBV6-5

cdr3_aa: CASTGTAGHEQYF
cdr3_nt: TGTGCCAGCACCGGGACAGCGGGCCACGAGCAGTACTTC
d_call: .
j_call: TRBJ2-7
clone_size: .
v_call: TRBV2